This entry is about one T cell receptor beta chain. Its antigen is undetermined. This CDR3 spans 12 amino acids. From germline, CDR1 is ENHRY and CDR2 SYGVKD. V dropped 6 bases and J dropped 4 bases, with 9 bases sitting between them. TCRdb's copy holds only in-frame clones and misses some; the assay was immunoSEQ multiplex PCR. The sample carries about 11,000 clones, 75% to 85% recorded once. This sample is part of a study of T cells in localized non-small cell lung cancer. General study results and limits: Median detection of top 100 tumor clones in adjacent lung was 57 clones. Sequencing involved a lone tumor region, leaving heterogeneity possible. The greatest T cell clonality was found in uninvolved adjacent lung (higher than in tumor).

The material was peripheral blood mononuclear cells, obtained before any cancer treatment. The chain recombines TRBV10-3 with TRBJ2-5; a weak D match, TRBD2 (5 bases). The sequence was obtained from an older female donor with stage II lung adenocarcinoma. The DNA of the CDR3 is TGTGCCATCAGAGGCGGAGGAGAGACCCAGTACTTC. Amino acid sequence: CAIRGGGETQYF.